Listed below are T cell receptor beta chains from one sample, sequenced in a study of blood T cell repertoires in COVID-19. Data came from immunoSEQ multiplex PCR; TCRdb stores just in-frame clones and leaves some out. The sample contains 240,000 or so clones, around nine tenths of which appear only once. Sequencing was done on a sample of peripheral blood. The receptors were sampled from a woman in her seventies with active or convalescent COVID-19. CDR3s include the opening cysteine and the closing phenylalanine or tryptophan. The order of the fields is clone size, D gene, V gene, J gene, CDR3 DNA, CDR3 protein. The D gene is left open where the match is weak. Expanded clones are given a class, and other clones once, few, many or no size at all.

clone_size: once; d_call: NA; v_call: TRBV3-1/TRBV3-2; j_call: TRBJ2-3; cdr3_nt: TGTGCCAGCAGCCCCCGACTACCGGGGGTCCCAGATACGCAGTATTTT; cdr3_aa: CASSPRLPGVPDTQYF
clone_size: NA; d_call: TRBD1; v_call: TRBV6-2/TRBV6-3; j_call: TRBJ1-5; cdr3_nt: TGTGCCAGCAGTTGGACAGGAGAACAGCCCCAGCATTTT; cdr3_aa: CASSWTGEQPQHF
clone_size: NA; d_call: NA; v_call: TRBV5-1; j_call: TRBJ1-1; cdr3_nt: TGCGCCAGCAGCCGGGACACCAACACTGAAGCTTTCTTT; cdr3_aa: CASSRDTNTEAFF
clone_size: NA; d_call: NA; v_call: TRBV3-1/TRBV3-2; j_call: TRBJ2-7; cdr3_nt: TGTGCCAGCAGCCAGGCAGCAGCGGTCTACGAGCAGTACTTC; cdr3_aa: CASSQAAAVYEQYF
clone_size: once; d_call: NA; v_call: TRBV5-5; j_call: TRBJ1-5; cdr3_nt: TGTGCCAGCAGCTTGGTGACAGGAAATCAATGGCCCCAGCATTTT; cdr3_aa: CASSLVTGNQWPQHF
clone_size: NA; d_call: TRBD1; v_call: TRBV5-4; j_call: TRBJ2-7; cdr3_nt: TGTGCCAGCAGCCTACGATTTGCCGGGACAGGGAGCTACGAGCAGTACTTC; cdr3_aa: CASSLRFAGTGSYEQYF
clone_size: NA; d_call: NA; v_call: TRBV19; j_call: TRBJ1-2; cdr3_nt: TGTGCCAGTAGTACCCCAGGGGAGTATGGCTACACCTTC; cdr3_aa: CASSTPGEYGYTF
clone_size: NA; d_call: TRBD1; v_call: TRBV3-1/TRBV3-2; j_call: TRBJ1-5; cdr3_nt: TGTGCCAGCGCAGGGGGCTTCAGCAATCAGCCCCAGCATTTT; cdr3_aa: CASAGGFSNQPQHF
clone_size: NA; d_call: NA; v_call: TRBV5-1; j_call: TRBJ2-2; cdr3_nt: TGCGCCAGCAGCATCCGGGGAGGGGAGCTGTTTTTT; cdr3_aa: CASSIRGGELFF
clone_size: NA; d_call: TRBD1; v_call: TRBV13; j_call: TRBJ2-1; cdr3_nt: TGTGCCAGCAGCTCCCCCATTTTGGACAGGGGGGGGCACAATGAGCAGTTCTTC; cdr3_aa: CASSSPILDRGGHNEQFF
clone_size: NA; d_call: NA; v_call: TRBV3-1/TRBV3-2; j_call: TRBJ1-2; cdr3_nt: TGTGCCAGCAGCCAAGATAACAGAGCTTATGGCTACACCTTC; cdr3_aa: CASSQDNRAYGYTF
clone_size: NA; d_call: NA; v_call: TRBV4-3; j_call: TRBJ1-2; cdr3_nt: TGCGCCAGCAGCCAAGGCCGGGGAGGAGGAGGGTATGGCTACACCTTC; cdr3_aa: CASSQGRGGGGYGYTF
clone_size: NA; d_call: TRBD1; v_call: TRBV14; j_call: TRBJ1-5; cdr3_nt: TGTGCCAGCAGCCCTGGACAGGGTAATATCCAGCCCCAGCATTTT; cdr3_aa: CASSPGQGNIQPQHF
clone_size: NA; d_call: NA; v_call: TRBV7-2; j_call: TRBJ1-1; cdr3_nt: TGTGCCAGCAGCTCGCTTCGTATAGCTGAAGCTTTCTTT; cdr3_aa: CASSSLRIAEAFF
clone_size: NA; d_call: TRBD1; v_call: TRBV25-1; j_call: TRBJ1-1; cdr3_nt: TGTGCCAGCACGGACAGGGCGACTGAAGCTTTCTTT; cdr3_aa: CASTDRATEAFF
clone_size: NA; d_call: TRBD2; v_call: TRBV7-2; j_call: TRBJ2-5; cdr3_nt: TGTGCCAGCAGCTTTGGCCAAAGATCAACTAGCGGAAAAGAGACCCAGTACTTC; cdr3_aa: CASSFGQRSTSGKETQYF
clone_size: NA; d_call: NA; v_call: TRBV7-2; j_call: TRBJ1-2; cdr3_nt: TGTGCCAGCAGCTCTGGTTCGGGGGGTCCATATGGCTACACCTTC; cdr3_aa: CASSSGSGGPYGYTF
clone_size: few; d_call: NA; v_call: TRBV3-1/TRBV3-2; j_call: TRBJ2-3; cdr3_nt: TGTGCCAGCACCCAACAGGGTGAGTCGTATTTT; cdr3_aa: CASTQQGESYF
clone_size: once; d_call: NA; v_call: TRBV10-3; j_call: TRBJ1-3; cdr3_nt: TGTGCCATCAGTGAGGACGGGTTGGGAAACACCATATATTTT; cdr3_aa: CAISEDGLGNTIYF
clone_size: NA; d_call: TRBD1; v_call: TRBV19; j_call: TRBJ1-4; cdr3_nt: TGTGCCAGTGGACAGGTGGCTAATGAAAAACTGTTTTTT; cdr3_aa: CASGQVANEKLFF
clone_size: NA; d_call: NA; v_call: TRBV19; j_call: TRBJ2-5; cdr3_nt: TGTGCCAGTAGTATAGATACAGGGACACAGACCCAGTACTTC; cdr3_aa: CASSIDTGTQTQYF
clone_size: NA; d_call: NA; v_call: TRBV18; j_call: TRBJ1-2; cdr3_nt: TGTGCCAGCTCACTCGGACATGAATATGGCTACACCTTC; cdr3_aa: CASSLGHEYGYTF
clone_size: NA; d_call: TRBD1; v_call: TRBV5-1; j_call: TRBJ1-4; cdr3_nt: TGCGCCAGCGGCCAGGGACAGGGAACTGAAAAACTGTTTTTT; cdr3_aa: CASGQGQGTEKLFF
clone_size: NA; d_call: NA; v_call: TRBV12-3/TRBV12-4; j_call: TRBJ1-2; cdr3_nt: TGTGCCAGCAGTTCACAGGGTGCCTATGGCTACACCTTC; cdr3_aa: CASSSQGAYGYTF
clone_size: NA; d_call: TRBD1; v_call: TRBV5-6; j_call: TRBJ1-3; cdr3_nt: TGTGCCAGCAGCGGGGGGACAGACCTTGCCCTTGGAAACACCATATATTTT; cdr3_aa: CASSGGTDLALGNTIYF
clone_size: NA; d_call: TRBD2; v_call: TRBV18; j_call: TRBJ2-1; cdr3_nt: TGTGCCAGCTCACCATCTAGCGGGGGGAATGAGCAGTTCTTC; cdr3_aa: CASSPSSGGNEQFF
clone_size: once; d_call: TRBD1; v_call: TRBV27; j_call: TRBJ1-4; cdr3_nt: TGTGCCAGCAGTCCACACGGACAGGGGAGTCTGTTTTTT; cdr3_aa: CASSPHGQGSLFF
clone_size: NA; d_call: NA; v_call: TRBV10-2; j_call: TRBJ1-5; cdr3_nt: TGCGCCAGCAGTGACGGCAGGGGAGTAAATCAGCCCCAGCATTTT; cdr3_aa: CASSDGRGVNQPQHF